The 5 T cell receptor beta chains below all came from one sample that was sequenced in a study of PD-1 blockade in classical Hodgkin lymphoma. All patients experienced relapse after autologous stem cell transplantation, and brentuximab vedotin exposure was variable. Clones were read by immunoSEQ multiplex PCR, and TCRdb kept only the in-frame ones, dropping some. The data contain roughly 81,000 clones, around 90% of them seen just once; the ten biggest clones take up approximately 2.6%. Sequenced here: peripheral blood mononuclear cells (PBMCs), sampled before the second cycle of nivolumab. All receptors derive from a human donor with classical Hodgkin lymphoma.

The V call is TRBV10-3, the J call TRBJ1-2; maybe TRBD1 (6 bases). The germline V gene encodes CDR1 ENHRY and CDR2 SYGVKD. V lost 9 bases to trimming and J lost 4 bases, with 12 bases between them. The CDR3 spans 12 residues. Here the CDR3 reads CAIRQAFYGYTF. CDR3 sequence (DNA): TGTGCCATAAGACAGGCTTTCTATGGCTACACCTTC.

The chain carries TRBV5-5 and TRBJ2-7; D ambiguous. The germline V and J ends were trimmed by 2 bases and 1 base, with 10 bases remaining between them. The CDR3 covers 14 residues. Germline V lookup: CDR1 SGHKS, CDR2 YYEKEE (reference sequence). CDR3 coding DNA: TGTGCCAGCAGCTTCTTGGAAAGGTCCTACGAGCAGTACTTC. This encodes CASSFLERSYEQYF.

The V gene is TRBV4-1, the J gene TRBJ1-5; maybe TRBD1 (6 bases). Germline assignment: CDR1 MGHRA and CDR2 YSYEKL. The V end was cut by 1 base, the J end by 9 bases, with 25 bases between. CDR3 size: 18 residues. In DNA, the CDR3 is TGCGCCAGCAGCCAAGGACGGCCGACCACAGGGCACCAAGGGCCCCAGCATTTT. It codes for CASSQGRPTTGHQGPQHF.

The chain links TRBV9 to TRBJ1-1; unclear D gene. The CDR3 is 13 residues long. Trimming removed 4 bases at V and 1 base at J, with 8 bases between. Germline assignment: CDR1 SGDLS and CDR2 YYNGEE. CDR3 sequence: CASSTPTNTEAFF. CDR3 sequence (DNA): TGTGCCAGCAGCACCCCAACGAACACTGAAGCTTTCTTT.

In this sample, this clone turned up once. The chain recombines TRBV5-6 with TRBJ2-7; D is undetermined. From germline, CDR1 is SGHDT and CDR2 YYEEEE. The CDR3 loop spans 15 amino acids. The V gene lost 3 bases and the J gene lost 0 bases, with 13 bases spanning the gap. DNA for the CDR3: TGTGCCAGCAGCTCGAGACCCGGGTTCTCCTACGAGCAGTACTTC. As protein: CASSSRPGFSYEQYF.